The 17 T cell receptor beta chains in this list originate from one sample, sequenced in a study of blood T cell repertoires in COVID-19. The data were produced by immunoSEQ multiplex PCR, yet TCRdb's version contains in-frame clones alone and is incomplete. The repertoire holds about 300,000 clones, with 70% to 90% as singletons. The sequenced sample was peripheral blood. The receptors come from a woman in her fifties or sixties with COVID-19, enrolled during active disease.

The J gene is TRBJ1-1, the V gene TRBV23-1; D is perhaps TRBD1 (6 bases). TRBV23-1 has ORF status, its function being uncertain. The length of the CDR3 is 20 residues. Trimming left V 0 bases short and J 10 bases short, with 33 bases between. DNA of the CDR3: TGCGCCAGCAGTCAATCGTTGCCCTTAAAGGGGACACTCACTTGGCTTGCAGCTTTCTTT. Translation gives CASSQSLPLKGTLTWLAAFF.

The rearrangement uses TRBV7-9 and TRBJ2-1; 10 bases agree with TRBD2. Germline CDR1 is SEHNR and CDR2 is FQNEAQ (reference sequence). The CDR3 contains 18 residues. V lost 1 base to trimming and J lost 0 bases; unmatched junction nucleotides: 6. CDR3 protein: CASSLGTSGRSSYNEQFF. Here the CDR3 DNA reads TGTGCCAGCAGCTTAGGGACTAGCGGCCGTAGCTCCTACAATGAGCAGTTCTTC.

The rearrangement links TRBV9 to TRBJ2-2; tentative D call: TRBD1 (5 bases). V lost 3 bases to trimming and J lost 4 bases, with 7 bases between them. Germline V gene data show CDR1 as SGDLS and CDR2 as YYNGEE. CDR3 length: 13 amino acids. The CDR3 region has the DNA TGTGCCAGCAGCGCTCAGGGCACCGGGGAGCTGTTTTTT. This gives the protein CASSAQGTGELFF.

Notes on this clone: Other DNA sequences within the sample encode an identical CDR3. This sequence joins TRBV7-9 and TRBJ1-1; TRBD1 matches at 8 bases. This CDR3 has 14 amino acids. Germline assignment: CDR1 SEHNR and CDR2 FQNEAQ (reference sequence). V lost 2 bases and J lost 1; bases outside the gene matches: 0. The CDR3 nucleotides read TGTGCCAGCAGCTTACAGGGGGCGAACACTGAAGCTTTCTTT. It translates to CASSLQGANTEAFF. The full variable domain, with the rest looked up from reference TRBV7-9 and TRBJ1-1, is DTGVSQNPRHKITKRGQNVTFRCDPISEHNRLYWYRQTLGQGPEFLTYFQNEAQLEKSRLLSDRFSAERPKGSFSTLEIQRTEQGDSAMYLCASSLQGANTEAFFGQGTRLTVV.

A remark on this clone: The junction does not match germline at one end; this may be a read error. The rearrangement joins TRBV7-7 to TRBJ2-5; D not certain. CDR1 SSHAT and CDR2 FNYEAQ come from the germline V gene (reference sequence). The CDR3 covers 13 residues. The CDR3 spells CASSLGVQETQYF. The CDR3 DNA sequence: TGTGCTAGCAGCTTAGGAGTCCAAGAGACCCAGTACTTC.

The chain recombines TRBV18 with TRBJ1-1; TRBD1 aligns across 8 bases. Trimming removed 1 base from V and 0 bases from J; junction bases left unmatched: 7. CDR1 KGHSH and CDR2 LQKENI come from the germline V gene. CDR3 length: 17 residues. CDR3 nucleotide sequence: TGTGCCAGCTCACCACGACAGGGGAAGGGCATGAACACTGAAGCTTTCTTT. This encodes CASSPRQGKGMNTEAFF.

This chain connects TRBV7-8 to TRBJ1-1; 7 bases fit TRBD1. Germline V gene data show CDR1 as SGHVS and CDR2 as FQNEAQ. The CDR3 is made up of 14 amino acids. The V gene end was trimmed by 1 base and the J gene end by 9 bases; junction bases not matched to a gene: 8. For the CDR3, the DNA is TGTGCCAGCAGCTTAGGGGACAGTAAAACGCAAGCTTTCTTT. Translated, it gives CASSLGDSKTQAFF.

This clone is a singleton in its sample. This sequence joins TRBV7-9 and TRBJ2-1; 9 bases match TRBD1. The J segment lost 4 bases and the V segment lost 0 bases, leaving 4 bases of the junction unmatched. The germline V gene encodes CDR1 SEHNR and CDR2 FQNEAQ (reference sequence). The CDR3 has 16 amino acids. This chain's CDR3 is CASSLAMTGGYNEQFF. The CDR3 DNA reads TGTGCCAGCAGCTTAGCGATGACAGGGGGATACAATGAGCAGTTCTTC.

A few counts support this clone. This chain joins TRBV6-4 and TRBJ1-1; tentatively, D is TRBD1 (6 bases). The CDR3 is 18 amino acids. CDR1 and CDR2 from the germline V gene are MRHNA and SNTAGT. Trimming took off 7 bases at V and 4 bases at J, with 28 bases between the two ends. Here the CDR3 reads CASIGGMTGDPTGTEAFF. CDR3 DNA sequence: TGTGCCAGCATTGGAGGAATGACAGGCGATCCTACAGGCACTGAAGCTTTCTTT.

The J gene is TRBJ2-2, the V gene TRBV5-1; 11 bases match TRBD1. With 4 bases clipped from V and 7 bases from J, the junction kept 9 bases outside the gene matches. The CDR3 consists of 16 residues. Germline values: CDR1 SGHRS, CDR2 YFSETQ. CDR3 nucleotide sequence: TGCGCCAGCAGCCCCAGGAGGACAGGGGGCATCGGGGAGCTGTTTTTT. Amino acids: CASSPRRTGGIGELFF. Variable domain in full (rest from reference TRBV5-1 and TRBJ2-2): KAGVTQTPRYLIKTRGQQVTLSCSPISGHRSVSWYQQTPGQGLQFLFEYFSETQRNKGNFPGRFSGRQFSNSRSEMNVSTLELGDSALYLCASSPRRTGGIGELFFGEGSRLTVL.

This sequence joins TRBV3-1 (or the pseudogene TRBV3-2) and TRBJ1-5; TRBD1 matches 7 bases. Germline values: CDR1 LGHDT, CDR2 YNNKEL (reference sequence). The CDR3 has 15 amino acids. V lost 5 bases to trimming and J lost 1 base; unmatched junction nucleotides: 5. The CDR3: CASSFGQASNQPQHF. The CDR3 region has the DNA TGTGCCAGCAGCTTTGGACAGGCCAGCAATCAGCCCCAGCATTTT.

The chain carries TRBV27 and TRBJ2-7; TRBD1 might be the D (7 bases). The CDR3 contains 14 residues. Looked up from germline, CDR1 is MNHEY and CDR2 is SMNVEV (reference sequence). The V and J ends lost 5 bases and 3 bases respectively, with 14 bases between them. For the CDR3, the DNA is TGTGCCAGCAGTCGACAGGGAGGCAACTACGAGCAGTACTTC. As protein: CASSRQGGNYEQYF.

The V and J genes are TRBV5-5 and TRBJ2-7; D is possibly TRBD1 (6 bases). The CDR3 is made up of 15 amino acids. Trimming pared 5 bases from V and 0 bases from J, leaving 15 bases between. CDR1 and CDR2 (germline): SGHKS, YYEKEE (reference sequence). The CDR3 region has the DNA TGTGCCAGCAGTCCTACAGGGTCCCTCTCCTACGAGCAGTACTTC. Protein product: CASSPTGSLSYEQYF.

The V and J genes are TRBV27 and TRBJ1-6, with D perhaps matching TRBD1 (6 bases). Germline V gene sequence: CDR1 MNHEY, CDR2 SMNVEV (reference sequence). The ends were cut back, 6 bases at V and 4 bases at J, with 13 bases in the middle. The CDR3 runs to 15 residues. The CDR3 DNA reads TGTGCCAGCAGGGAGAGGACAGCATATAATTCACCCCTCCACTTT. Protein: CASRERTAYNSPLHF.

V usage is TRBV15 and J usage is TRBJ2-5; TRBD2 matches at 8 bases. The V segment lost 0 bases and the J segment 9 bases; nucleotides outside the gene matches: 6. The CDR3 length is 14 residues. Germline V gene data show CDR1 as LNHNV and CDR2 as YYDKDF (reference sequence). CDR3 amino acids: CATSRDAGTRPQYF. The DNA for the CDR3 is TGTGCCACCAGCAGAGACGCCGGGACTAGACCCCAGTACTTC. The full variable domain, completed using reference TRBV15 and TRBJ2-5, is DAMVIQNPRYQVTQFGKPVTLSCSQTLNHNVMYWYQQKSSQAPKLLFHYYDKDFNNEADTPDNFQSRRPNTSFCFLDIRSPGLGDTAMYLCATSRDAGTRPQYFGPGTRLLVL.

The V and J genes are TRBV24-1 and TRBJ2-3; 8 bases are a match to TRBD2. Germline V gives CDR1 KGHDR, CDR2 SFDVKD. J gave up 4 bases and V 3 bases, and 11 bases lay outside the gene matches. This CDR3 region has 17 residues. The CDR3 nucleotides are TGTGCCACCAGTGATGGGACTAGAAGGGGTTGGGCAGATACGCAGTATTTT. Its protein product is CATSDGTRRGWADTQYF.

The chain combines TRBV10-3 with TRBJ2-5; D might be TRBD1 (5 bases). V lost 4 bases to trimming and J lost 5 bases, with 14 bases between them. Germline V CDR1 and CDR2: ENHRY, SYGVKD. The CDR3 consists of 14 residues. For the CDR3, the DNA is TGTGCCATCAGTGTTCTCCACCCAGGGGAGACCCAGTACTTC. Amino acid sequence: CAISVLHPGETQYF.